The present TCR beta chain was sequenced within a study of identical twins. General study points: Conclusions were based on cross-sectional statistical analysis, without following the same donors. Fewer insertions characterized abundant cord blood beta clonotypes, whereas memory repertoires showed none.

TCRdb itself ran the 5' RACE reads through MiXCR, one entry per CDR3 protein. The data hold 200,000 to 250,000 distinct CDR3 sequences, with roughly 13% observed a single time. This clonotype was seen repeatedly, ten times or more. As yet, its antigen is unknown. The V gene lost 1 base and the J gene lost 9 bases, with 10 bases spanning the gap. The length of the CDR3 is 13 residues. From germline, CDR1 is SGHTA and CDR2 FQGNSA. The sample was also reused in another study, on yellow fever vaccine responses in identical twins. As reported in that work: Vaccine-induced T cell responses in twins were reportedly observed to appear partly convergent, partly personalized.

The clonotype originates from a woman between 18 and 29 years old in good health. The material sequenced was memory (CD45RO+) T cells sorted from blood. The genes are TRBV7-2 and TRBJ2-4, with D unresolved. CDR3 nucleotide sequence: TGTGCCAGCAGCTTAGAGGACGCTAGCATTCAGTACTTC. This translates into CASSLEDASIQYF.